This TCR beta chain was sequenced in a study of blood T cell repertoires in COVID-19. At the level of the study: Material from acute and convalescent COVID-19 was sourced from the United States, Italy and Spain. PBMCs, B-cell-depleted T cells, or T cells were the source of the cDNA or gDNA that made up the material.

Per the original data handling: Reference gene primer amplification yielded estimated nucleated cell counts. The data were produced by immunoSEQ multiplex PCR, yet TCRdb's version contains in-frame clones alone and is incomplete. V and J calls and clone size are given by that table; D and trimming were obtained from the DNA. The sample carries some 150,000 clones, around 85% recorded once. V was pared by 2 bases and J by 4 bases, with 11 bases between. CDR3 length: 14 amino acids. Germline V gene sequence: CDR1 SEHNR, CDR2 FQNEAQ (reference sequence). Material: peripheral blood. The chain links TRBV7-9 to TRBJ2-5; the D gene is possibly TRBD1 (5 bases). This clonotype was obtained from a woman in her 70s with acute or convalescent COVID-19. CDR3 DNA sequence: TGTGCCAGCAGCTTACGCCAGGGCGGAGAGACCCAGTACTTC. This translates into CASSLRQGGETQYF.